This T cell receptor beta chain was sequenced in a study of cytomegalovirus exposure and HLA in healthy donors. The PCR contained 60 Vbeta and 13 Jbeta primers. Assay used: immunoSEQ multiplex PCR; TCRdb lists only in-frame clones, some missing. The table lists roughly 120,000 clones, about three quarters of them singletons, with around 13% in the top ten. General study points: As a later analysis showed, a missense DCLRE1C variant was linked to trimming of TCR beta V- and J-genes.

Details on this clone: Its specificity is unknown.

Germline values: CDR1 SQVTM, CDR2 ANQGSEA. This CDR3 spans 11 amino acids. V lost 4 bases to trimming and J lost 11 bases, with 14 bases between them. The clonotype originates from a woman aged 60 to 75 in good health and CMV-seropositive. The specimen sequenced was PBMCs. The chain recombines TRBV29-1 with TRBJ1-1; D unclear. CDR3 sequence: CSVATSGRAFF. The DNA for the CDR3 is TGCAGCGTTGCCACATCTGGGAGGGCTTTCTTT.